A selection of T cell receptor beta chains follows, all from one sample in a study of blood T cell repertoires in COVID-19. Sequencing used immunoSEQ multiplex PCR; TCRdb keeps in-frame clones, though not all of them. The data hold around 140,000 clones, with under 90% observed a single time. The sequencing sample was made of peripheral blood. The origin of the receptors is a human donor in a cohort sampled during active COVID-19. CDR3s include the opening cysteine and the closing phenylalanine or tryptophan. The D gene is left open where the match is weak. Some rows mark clone size as missing; the rest say once, few, many or name a class of expanded clone.

.	.	TRBV28	TRBJ2-7	13	TGTGCCAGCAGTTTCGCGCAGGGGTACGAGCAGTACTTC	CASSFAQGYEQYF
.	.	TRBV29-1	TRBJ1-2	13	TGCAGCGTTTTCCAGGTTACGGACTATGGCTACACCTTC	CSVFQVTDYGYTF
.	few	TRBV28	TRBJ1-1	14	TGTGCCAGCAGTTTCCGCAGAATGAACACTGAAGCTTTCTTT	CASSFRRMNTEAFF
.	.	TRBV21-1	TRBJ2-2	18	TGTGCCAGCAGCCCCAGACTAGCGGGAGGGCCGGACACCGGGGAGCTGTTTTTT	CASSPRLAGGPDTGELFF
.	few	TRBV19	TRBJ1-2	15	TGTGCCAGTAGTATCCCCACAGGGAAGGAGAATGGCTACACCTTC	CASSIPTGKENGYTF
.	.	TRBV27	TRBJ1-2	14	TGTGCCAGCAGTTTAGGGGGGTTTCCCTATGGCTACACCTTC	CASSLGGFPYGYTF
.	.	TRBV19	TRBJ2-7	13	TGTGCCAGTAACCGCGGGATTACCTACGAGCAGTACTTC	CASNRGITYEQYF
.	.	TRBV28	TRBJ1-4	15	TGTGCCAGCAGCCATCGGGGTTCGAGGGATAGAAAACTGTTTTTT	CASSHRGSRDRKLFF
TRBD1	.	TRBV24-1	TRBJ2-1	17	TGTGCCACCAGTGATTTTTTAGGGGGCGAGAATCATAATGAGCAGTTCTTC	CATSDFLGGENHNEQFF
TRBD2	.	TRBV9	TRBJ2-1	14	TGTGCCAGCAGCCCCGGGACTAGCGGGACGAGGGGGTTCTTC	CASSPGTSGTRGFF
TRBD1	once	TRBV3-1/TRBV3-2	TRBJ1-1	15	TGTGCCAGCAGCCATGGACAGGGGGCGCGAAATGAAGCTTTCTTT	CASSHGQGARNEAFF
.	once	TRBV7-2	TRBJ2-7	16	TGTGCCAGCAGCTTTCAACCCCTCCGGGGCGGGAACGAGCAGTACTTC	CASSFQPLRGGNEQYF
TRBD1	.	TRBV6-5	TRBJ2-5	15	TGTGCCAGCAGCCAACAGGGGGTGGGTCAAGAGACCCAGTACTTC	CASSQQGVGQETQYF
.	.	TRBV11-2	TRBJ2-7	14	TGTGCCAGCAACGGCGGAGGGCCCTACTACGAGCAGTACTTC	CASNGGGPYYEQYF
TRBD2	.	TRBV4-2	TRBJ2-7	18	TGTGCCAGCAGCCAAGCTCAAAATAGCGGGAGGGAAAATTACGAGCAGTACTTC	CASSQAQNSGRENYEQYF
TRBD2	.	TRBV6-2/TRBV6-3	TRBJ2-2	16	TGTGCCAGCAGTTACACATTAGCGGGAGGCACCGGGGAGCTGTTTTTT	CASSYTLAGGTGELFF
TRBD1	.	TRBV7-8	TRBJ1-3	16	TGTGCCAGCAGCACCCCGGACAGGGTAACTGGAAACACCATATATTTT	CASSTPDRVTGNTIYF
.	.	TRBV6-1	TRBJ1-2	15	TGTGCCAGCAGTGAAGAATTAGTCAGGGCCTATGGCTACACCTTC	CASSEELVRAYGYTF
.	once	TRBV7-3	TRBJ2-3	14	TGTGCCAGCAGCTTAAACGGGGGGCCAGATACGCAGTATTTT	CASSLNGGPDTQYF
TRBD1	once	TRBV10-3	TRBJ2-7	15	TGTGCCATCATGCCCGGGACAGGGGGTTCCTACGAGCAGTACTTC	CAIMPGTGGSYEQYF
.	few	TRBV12-3/TRBV12-4	TRBJ1-5	13	TGTGCCAGCAGTATTAGAATAGATCAGCCCCAGCATTTT	CASSIRIDQPQHF
.	.	TRBV28	TRBJ2-7	15	TGTGCCAGCAGTATACGCCCCATAGCCGCCTACGAGCAGTACTTC	CASSIRPIAAYEQYF
TRBD1	.	TRBV27	TRBJ1-1	14	TGTGCCAGCAGTTTAACAGGGGTTAGCACTGAAGCTTTCTTT	CASSLTGVSTEAFF
TRBD2	.	TRBV19	TRBJ2-7	16	TGTGCCAGTAGTAGAACCTGGACTAGAAGGGAGTACGAGCAGTACTTC	CASSRTWTRREYEQYF
TRBD2	once	TRBV28	TRBJ2-2	21	TGTGCCAGCAGTTTACGTCTCGAGCTCTCTAGCGGGAGGATTAACACCGGGGAGCTGTTTTTT	CASSLRLELSSGRINTGELFF
TRBD2	.	TRBV10-3	TRBJ2-7	15	TGTGCCAGCGCTCCGGGACTAGCGGGCACCTACGAGCAGTACTTC	CASAPGLAGTYEQYF
.	.	TRBV2	TRBJ1-5	14	TGTGCCAGCAGTCTAGGAGGGGGCAATCAGCCCCAGCATTTT	CASSLGGGNQPQHF
TRBD1	.	TRBV28	TRBJ2-7	16	TGTGCCAGCAGACCCCCTGAGGGACAGGTCCGGCACGAGCAGTACTTC	CASRPPEGQVRHEQYF
TRBD1	.	TRBV11-3	TRBJ1-1	17	TGTGCCAGCAGCTTACTTTGCAGGGGGCCCGAGAACACTGAAGCTTTCTTT	CASSLLCRGPENTEAFF
.	.	TRBV3-1/TRBV3-2	TRBJ1-5	15	TGTGCCAGCAGCCAAGTATTGCGGGGGAATCAGCCCCAGCATTTT	CASSQVLRGNQPQHF
TRBD2	.	TRBV3-1/TRBV3-2	TRBJ2-7	15	TGTGCCAGCAGCGAAGCGGGAGTTAACCCCTACGAGCAGTACTTC	CASSEAGVNPYEQYF
TRBD1	.	TRBV7-9	TRBJ1-1	14	TGTGCCAGCAGCTTGGACAGGGTAAACACTGAAGCTTTCTTT	CASSLDRVNTEAFF
TRBD2	few	TRBV7-6	TRBJ2-7	15	TGTGCCAGCAGCTTAACGGATAGCGGGACGGCCGAGCAGTACTTC	CASSLTDSGTAEQYF
TRBD2	.	TRBV2	TRBJ2-7	14	TGTGCCAGCAACCGTCGCGGGAGCGTCGACGAGCAGTACTTC	CASNRRGSVDEQYF
.	.	TRBV21-1	TRBJ2-1	17	TGTGCCAGCAGCAAAGAGACTAGCGCGAGCTCCTACAATGAGCAGTTCTTC	CASSKETSASSYNEQFF
.	.	TRBV28	TRBJ2-5	14	TGTGCCAGCAGGATCACGGGAGTGTCTGAGACCCAGTACTTC	CASRITGVSETQYF
TRBD2	.	TRBV7-6	TRBJ2-5	18	TGTGCCAGCAGCTTACTCCTTCCGGGACTAGCGGGAGGAGAGACCCAGTACTTC	CASSLLLPGLAGGETQYF
.	.	TRBV6-2/TRBV6-3	TRBJ1-5	19	TGTGCCAGCAGTTACGATCTCCTAAGGGGTGGGCGACAAGGAGAGCCCCAGCATTTT	CASSYDLLRGGRQGEPQHF
TRBD1	.	TRBV5-1	TRBJ2-7	13	TGCGCCAGCAGCTTCCTGACAGGGGACGAGCAGTACTTC	CASSFLTGDEQYF
TRBD1	.	TRBV5-4	TRBJ1-2	14	TGTGCCAGCAGCTCGGGACAGGGGTCCTATGGCTACACCTTC	CASSSGQGSYGYTF
.	.	TRBV7-2	TRBJ1-6	14	TGTGCCAGCAGATCACAGGGCAGCGCGTCACCCCTCCACTTT	CASRSQGSASPLHF
TRBD1	.	TRBV30	TRBJ2-1	15	TGTGCCTGGACTCCACGGGGGACAGGAGGTAATGAGCAGTTCTTC	CAWTPRGTGGNEQFF
.	.	TRBV5-1	TRBJ1-6	13	TGCGCCAGCAGTCTCTCCTATAATTCACCCCTCCACTTT	CASSLSYNSPLHF
.	once	TRBV20-1	TRBJ1-6	15	TGCAGTGCGAGTGCGATGGGACACCGTAATTCACCCCTCCACTTT	CSASAMGHRNSPLHF
TRBD2	.	TRBV19	TRBJ2-7	16	TGTGCCAGTAGTCCTTCCAAAGGACTAGCGACCACGCGGCAGTACTTC	CASSPSKGLATTRQYF
TRBD1	.	TRBV27	TRBJ2-7	17	TGTGCCAGCAGTTTAAAAGGACCGGGACAGGGCGCCTACGAGCAGTACTTC	CASSLKGPGQGAYEQYF
.	few	TRBV28	TRBJ2-7	15	TGTGCCAGCAGACCTACCGGGACGGGAGCCTACGAGCAGTACTTC	CASRPTGTGAYEQYF
TRBD1	.	TRBV15	TRBJ1-2	19	TGTGCCACCAGCAGAGATCGTCCGGGACAGGGAGTATCTAACTATGGCTACACCTTC	CATSRDRPGQGVSNYGYTF
.	once	TRBV28	TRBJ1-1	15	TGTGCCAGCAGATACCCCTTGGACTTAAACACTGAAGCTTTCTTT	CASRYPLDLNTEAFF
TRBD1	.	TRBV5-1	TRBJ2-5	15	TGCGCCAGCAGCAGGGGGCCCCCCCGGGTGGAGACCCAGTACTTC	CASSRGPPRVETQYF
TRBD1	.	TRBV7-9	TRBJ2-7	15	TGTGCCAGCAGCGCGTCAGGGGGCTCCCTCTACGAGCAGTACTTC	CASSASGGSLYEQYF
TRBD1	.	TRBV18	TRBJ2-7	15	TGTGCCAGCTCACCAGGGACAGGGCCTCAAGGGGAGCAGTACTTC	CASSPGTGPQGEQYF
TRBD1	few	TRBV4-3	TRBJ1-3	16	TGCGCCAGCAGCCAAGATAAGACAGGGACTGGAAACACCATATATTTT	CASSQDKTGTGNTIYF
TRBD2	.	TRBV7-8	TRBJ2-3	13	TGTGCCAGCGGCGGGAGTAACACAGATACGCAGTATTTT	CASGGSNTDTQYF
.	few	TRBV7-2	TRBJ2-7	13	TGTGCCAGCAGCTCTACAGGGTACTACGAGCAGTACTTC	CASSSTGYYEQYF
.	.	TRBV27	TRBJ2-4	16	TGTGCCAGCAGTCCACGTTACCGGGGGTCCAAAAACATTCAGTACTTC	CASSPRYRGSKNIQYF
TRBD2	once	TRBV27	TRBJ2-4	18	TGTGCCAGCAGTCCTAGCGGGAGTTTAAATATGGCCAAAAACATTCAGTACTTC	CASSPSGSLNMAKNIQYF